Listed below are T cell receptor beta chains from one sample, sequenced in a study of cytomegalovirus exposure and HLA in healthy donors. Generated by immunoSEQ multiplex PCR, the TCRdb table keeps only in-frame clones and is missing some. The sample lists about 150,000 clones, roughly 9.8% occurring once. Material: PBMCs. The origin of the receptors is a man between 45 and 60 years old in good health and CMV-seronegative. Each CDR3 is given without its conserved first and last residue.

TRBV5-1	TRBJ2-3	ASSLDPRTDTQY
TRBV4-2	TRBJ2-3	ASSQGGASGSGADTQY
TRBV5-1	TRBJ2-1	ASSLVLGPSYNEQF
TRBV9	TRBJ2-5	ASSKVTGPQETQY
TRBV27	TRBJ2-3	ASRPRVAGGPDTQY
TRBV18	TRBJ1-4	ASSPLTRGGSEKLF
TRBV11-3	TRBJ2-1	ASSLVADNEQF
TRBV7-6	TRBJ2-3	ASSQPTGSTDTQY
TRBV7-9	TRBJ2-7	ASSLGQGNGEQY
TRBV29-1	TRBJ1-1	SVASAAGYTEAF
TRBV28	TRBJ1-1	ASSSTAGSRTEAF
TRBV13	TRBJ2-5	ASSPSRPGTGGETQY
TRBV7-6	TRBJ1-1	ASSLSGMNTEAF
TRBV6-4	TRBJ1-2	ASSNDRGYGYT
TRBV6-5	TRBJ1-2	ASSHQRQGVYGYT
TRBV5-1	TRBJ1-2	ASSLGHLGGNYGYT
TRBV4-2	TRBJ2-1	ASSQETSGIYNEQF
TRBV6-1	TRBJ2-7	ASSERQGAIYEQY
TRBV9	TRBJ2-7	ASSAGQSSYEQY
TRBV5-8	TRBJ1-5	ASSLALVIGGNQPQH
TRBV5-1	TRBJ2-3	ASSLVRPGGLVDTQY
TRBV27	TRBJ2-2	ASTRDRAGELF
TRBV18	TRBJ2-5	ASSATGGYQETQY
TRBV29-1	TRBJ2-3	SAQTSGSTDTQY
TRBV18	TRBJ1-1	ASSPPNSRNTEAF
TRBV6-1	TRBJ2-5	ASSDGPQGAGETQY
TRBV19	TRBJ2-7	ASSIDFAGGEQY
TRBV25-1	TRBJ1-4	ASRQAATNEKLF
TRBV7-9	TRBJ1-5	ASSSTDQPQH
TRBV11-1	TRBJ2-3	ASSFGEVTQY
TRBV6-1	TRBJ1-1	ASIGTGTEAF
TRBV5-1	TRBJ2-2	ASSFSGGGTGELF
TRBV7-9	TRBJ1-1	ASSLERDTEAF
TRBV6-6	TRBJ2-1	ASRMGAGVSYNEQF
TRBV7-2	TRBJ2-7	ASSPQGQGAYEQY
TRBV5-8	TRBJ1-3	ASSSRDRRSSGNTIY
TRBV25-1	TRBJ1-5	ASSDGGYSNQPQH
TRBV27	TRBJ2-1	ASSGGGLAALRGNEQF
TRBV4-1	TRBJ1-5	ASSQEGVEHQPQH
TRBV9	TRBJ1-1	ASSVVAGGLSTEAF
TRBV5-1	TRBJ1-4	ASSLAGDATNEKLF
TRBV7-2	TRBJ1-1	ASSPRTGAMNTEAF
TRBV4-1	TRBJ1-3	ASSHPAGTGGLGPSNTIY
TRBV9	TRBJ2-2	ASSVGGASVTTGELF
TRBV5-1	TRBJ1-6	ASAEESSYNSPLH
TRBV6-4	TRBJ2-1	ASSDSSGGANEQF
TRBV5-1	TRBJ2-2	ASRKSGDTGELF
TRBV9	TRBJ1-1	ASSVALERAAGEAF
TRBV4-1	TRBJ2-1	ASSQDRRQGAYYNEQF
TRBV30	TRBJ1-6	AWTRDRVSPLH
TRBV5-4	TRBJ2-3	AATRTGGIADTQY
TRBV2	TRBJ1-1	ASTKEGAGTEAF
TRBV25-1	TRBJ1-2	ASSAPSVRRDGYT